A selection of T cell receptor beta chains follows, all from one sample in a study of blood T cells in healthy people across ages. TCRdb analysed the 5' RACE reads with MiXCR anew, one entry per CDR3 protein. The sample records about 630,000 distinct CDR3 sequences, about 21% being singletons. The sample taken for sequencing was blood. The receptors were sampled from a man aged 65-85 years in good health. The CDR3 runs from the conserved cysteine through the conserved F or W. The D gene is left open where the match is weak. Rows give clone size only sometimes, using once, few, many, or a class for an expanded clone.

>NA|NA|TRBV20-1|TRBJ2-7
TGCAGTGCTAGAGATCCCGGCAGGTCCCCCTACGAGCAGTACTTC
CSARDPGRSPYEQYF
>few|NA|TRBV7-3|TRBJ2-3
TGTGCCAGCAGCGAAAATTACAGGGTCGGTGGCACAGATACGCAGTATTTT
CASSENYRVGGTDTQYF
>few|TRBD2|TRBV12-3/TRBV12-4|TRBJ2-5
TGTGCCAGCAGTTTAACTTCTAGCGGAACAGAGACCCAGTACTTC
CASSLTSSGTETQYF
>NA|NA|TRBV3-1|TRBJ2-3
TGTGCCAGCAGCCAGAGGGGGGGACAGTTTTCGCAGTATTTT
CASSQRGGQFSQYF
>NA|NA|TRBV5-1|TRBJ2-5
TGCGCCAGCAGCTTTACGGGGGGCAGGGAGACCCAGTACTTC
CASSFTGGRETQYF
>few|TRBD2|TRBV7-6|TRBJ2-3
TGTGCCAGCAGCTCACTAGCGGCCACAGATACGCAGTATTTT
CASSSLAATDTQYF
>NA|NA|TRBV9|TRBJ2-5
TGTGCCAGCAGCGCCAGAATACAACAAGAGACCCAGTACTTC
CASSARIQQETQYF
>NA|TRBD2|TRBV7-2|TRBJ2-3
TGTGCCAGCAGCTCCTCTAGCGGAGATACGCAGTATTTT
CASSSSSGDTQYF
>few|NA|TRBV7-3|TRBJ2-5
TGTGCCAGCAGCGTCACCAGGGAGGAGACCCAGTACTTC
CASSVTREETQYF
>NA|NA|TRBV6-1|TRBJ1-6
TGTGCCAGCAGTGAAACAGTGACTGTATCACCCCTCCACTTT
CASSETVTVSPLHF
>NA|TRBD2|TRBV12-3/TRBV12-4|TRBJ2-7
TGTGCCAGCAGCCAAATAGGACTAGCGGACGAGCAGTACTTC
CASSQIGLADEQYF
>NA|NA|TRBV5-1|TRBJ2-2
TGCGCCAGCTTTTTTGTAGAAGGCGGGGAGCTGTTTTTT
CASFFVEGGELFF
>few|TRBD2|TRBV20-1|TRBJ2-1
TGCAGTGCAGCCGGGACTAGCGGGAGTATAAATGAGCAGTTCTTC
CSAAGTSGSINEQFF
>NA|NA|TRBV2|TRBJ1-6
TGTGCCAGCAGTGGTGATAATTCACCCCTCCACTTT
CASSGDNSPLHF
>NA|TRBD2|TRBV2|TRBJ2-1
TGTGCCAGCAGCCGAGCGGGATCTGGCTACAATGAGCAGTTCTTC
CASSRAGSGYNEQFF
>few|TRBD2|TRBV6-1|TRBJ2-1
TGTGCCAGCAGTGACCGACTAGCGGGGAACAATGAGCAGTTCTTC
CASSDRLAGNNEQFF